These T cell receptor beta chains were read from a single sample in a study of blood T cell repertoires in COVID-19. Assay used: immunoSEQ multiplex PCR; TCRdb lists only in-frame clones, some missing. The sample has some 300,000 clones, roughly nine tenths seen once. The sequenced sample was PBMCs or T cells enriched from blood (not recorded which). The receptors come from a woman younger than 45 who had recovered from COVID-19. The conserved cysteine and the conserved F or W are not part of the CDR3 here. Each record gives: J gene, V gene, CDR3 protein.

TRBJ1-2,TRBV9,ASSVEVRGVDGYT
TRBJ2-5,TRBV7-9,ASSPPGGTWETQY
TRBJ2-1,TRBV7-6,ASSLHRAGGMNEQF
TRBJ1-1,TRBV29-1,SVERVGTAEAF
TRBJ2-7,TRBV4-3,ASSQDRGGYYEQY
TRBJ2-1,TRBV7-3,ASSLTPGTYNEQF
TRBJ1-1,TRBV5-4,ASSLDLSMRGVNTEAF
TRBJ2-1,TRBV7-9,ASSRPTSVFYEQF
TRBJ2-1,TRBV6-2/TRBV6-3,ASSYLLAGGYNEQF
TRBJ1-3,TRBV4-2,ASSQGGGNTIY
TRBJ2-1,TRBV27,ASLKLADDYNEQF
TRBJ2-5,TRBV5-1,ASSFGGQETQY
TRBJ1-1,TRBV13,ASSLRVTTARDTEAF
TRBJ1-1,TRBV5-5,ASSFLGRGTEAF
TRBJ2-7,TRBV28,ASLVPGQGHEQY
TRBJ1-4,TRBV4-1,ASSQETATNEKLF
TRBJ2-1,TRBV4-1,ASSQERGLAEYNEQF
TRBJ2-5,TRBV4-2,ASSQGGGRQETQY
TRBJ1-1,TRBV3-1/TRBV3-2,ASSRQANTEAF
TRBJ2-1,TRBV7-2,ASSLGGIAGDGEQF
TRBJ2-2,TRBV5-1,ASSWWEWTGTNTGELF
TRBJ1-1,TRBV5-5,ASSLFERWNTEAF
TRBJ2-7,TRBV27,ASSPPTGGKYEQY
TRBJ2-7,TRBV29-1,SVAQPSGEQY
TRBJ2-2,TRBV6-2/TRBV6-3,ASSYSLATGELF
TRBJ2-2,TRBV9,ASSVTGTSGNTGELF